Below, 26 T cell receptor beta chains from the same sample are listed, as sequenced in a study of T cells in Graves' hyperthyroidism and ophthalmopathy. Amplification yielded TCR beta CDR3 regions, with RNA transcripts as the source. Carried out on the TCR CDR3, a first-round RT-PCR used the HTBI primer set. Each CDR3 protein is one row after TCRdb ran MiXCR on the multiplex PCR reads. Of more than 500,000 distinct CDR3 sequences listed, 15% to 20% are singletons. The sequenced material came from blood. The receptor set was obtained from a woman in her twenties or thirties with Graves' ophthalmopathy.

The table lists this clonotype with many counts. The chain carries TRBV20-1 and TRBJ2-1; no clear D gene. Germline V lookup: CDR1 DFQATT, CDR2 SNEGSKA (reference sequence). Trimming took 0 bases from V and 9 from J, leaving 9 bases between them. This CDR3 contains 12 residues. Here the CDR3 reads CSARDETSEQFF. DNA for the CDR3: TGCAGTGCTAGAGATGAGACCAGTGAGCAGTTCTTC.

In its sample, this clonotype was seen many times. The rearrangement links TRBV6-1 to TRBJ1-5; a weak D match, TRBD1 (5 bases). CDR3 length equals 16 residues. Germline V gene lookup returns CDR1 MNHNS and CDR2 SASEGT. V lost 5 bases to trimming and J lost 3 bases, with 17 bases between them. CDR3 nucleotide sequence: TGTGCCAGCAGTTACCCGACCGGGACCTTCAATCAGCCCCAGCATTTT. Its translation is CASSYPTGTFNQPQHF.

This chain links TRBV28 with TRBJ2-3; unclear D gene. V shed 3 bases and J shed 1 base, with 8 bases lying between them. Germline V CDR1 and CDR2: MDHEN, SYDVKM. The CDR3 runs 14 residues. Here the CDR3 DNA reads TGTGCCAGCAGTTTGCCGGATGGCACAGATACGCAGTATTTT. Its translation is CASSLPDGTDTQYF.

This clonotype occurred many times. The chain combines TRBV5-1 with TRBJ2-5, with 7 positions matching TRBD1. V lost 4 bases to trimming and J lost 4 bases; unmatched junction nucleotides: 4. The CDR3 sequence is 13 residues long. Germline values: CDR1 SGHRS, CDR2 YFSETQ. CDR3 sequence: CASSNRQGETQYF. CDR3 coding DNA: TGCGCCAGCAGCAATAGACAGGGAGAGACCCAGTACTTC.

This clonotype has only a few counts. The chain couples TRBV28 to TRBJ1-3; D gene uncertain. Germline V gives CDR1 MDHEN, CDR2 SYDVKM. The V gene lost 11 bases and the J gene lost 0 bases, with 14 bases spanning the gap. CDR3 size: 14 residues. As DNA, the CDR3 is TGTGCCTCCCAAGCTTTGAGCTCTGGAAACACCATATATTTT. This sequence encodes CASQALSSGNTIYF.

The chain carries TRBV7-8 and TRBJ2-2; TRBD1 aligns across 7 bases. Germline CDR1 SGHVS, CDR2 FQNEAQ. The CDR3 runs 15 residues. V was pared by 6 bases and J by 5 bases, with 9 bases of the junction left unmatched. CDR3 amino acids: CASSSTGSRTGELFF. The DNA of the CDR3 is TGTGCCAGCAGTTCGACAGGGTCGCGAACCGGGGAGCTGTTTTTT.

The sample holds a few counts of this clonotype. This chain links TRBV4-1 with TRBJ2-1; TRBD1 or TRBD2 may be the D gene (5 bases each). The CDR3 spans 16 residues. V was cut by 5 bases and J by 0 bases, with 14 bases left in between. CDR1 MGHRA and CDR2 YSYEKL come from the germline V gene. The CDR3 DNA sequence: TGCGCCAGCAGCTTACCCAGGGAGAGCTCCTACAATGAGCAGTTCTTC. It specifies CASSLPRESSYNEQFF.

This clonotype was seen repeatedly, ten times or more. This rearrangement joins TRBV28 to TRBJ2-7, with D perhaps being TRBD1 or TRBD2 (5 bases each). V dropped 7 bases and J dropped 2 bases, with 27 bases sitting between them. Germline-derived CDR1 and CDR2 are MDHEN and SYDVKM. This CDR3 has 18 residues. As DNA, the CDR3 is TGTGCCAGCACCGAAAGCTTGGGTAACCGGGACGATGCCTACGAGCAGTACTTC. It yields the protein CASTESLGNRDDAYEQYF. The full variable domain, in which reference TRBV28 and TRBJ2-7 provide the parts outside the CDR3, is DVKVTQSSRYLVKRTGEKVFLECVQDMDHENMFWYRQDPGLGLRLIYFSYDVKMKEKGDIPEGYSVSREKKERFSLILESASTNQTSMYLCASTESLGNRDDAYEQYFGPGTRLTVT.

This clonotype was seen only a few times. This rearrangement joins TRBV27 to TRBJ1-1, with D tentatively TRBD1 (5 bases). V lost 2 bases to trimming and J lost 3 bases, with 16 bases between them. Looked up from germline, CDR1 is MNHEY and CDR2 is SMNVEV (reference sequence). This CDR3 spans 16 amino acids. The CDR3: CASSLGTDTFDTEAFF. CDR3 in DNA: TGTGCCAGCAGTTTAGGGACCGACACATTTGACACTGAAGCTTTCTTT.

This chain connects TRBV10-3 to TRBJ2-2; D might be TRBD2 (7 bases). The CDR3 length is 13 residues. V was clipped by 3 bases and J by 7 bases, with 9 bases between them. In germline, CDR1 is ENHRY, CDR2 SYGVKD. The chain's CDR3 is CAISEGGDGELFF. CDR3 nucleotide sequence: TGTGCCATCAGTGAAGGGGGGGACGGGGAGCTGTTTTTT.

The CDR3 bases are TGTGCCAGCAGTTACTCGAAGGCAGGGACTAAGGGCTACACCTTC. It yields the protein CASSYSKAGTKGYTF. The rearrangement uses TRBV6-5 and TRBJ1-2; D perhaps matches TRBD1 (5 bases). The length of the CDR3 is 15 residues. Germline V gene lookup returns CDR1 MNHEY and CDR2 SVGAGI. V lost 0 bases to trimming and J lost 8 bases, with 16 bases between them.

This clonotype came up many times. This chain joins TRBV20-1 and TRBJ2-7, with TRBD1 matching over 10 bases. Germline trimming cut 4 bases from V and 2 bases from J; bases unmatched to any gene: 5. The germline V gene has CDR1 DFQATT and CDR2 SNEGSKA (reference sequence). The CDR3 covers 14 residues. CDR3 sequence (DNA): TGCAGTGCTAACACCGGGACAGGGGCCTACGAGCAGTACTTC. Residues: CSANTGTGAYEQYF.

This clonotype turned up a few times. The chain couples TRBV30 to TRBJ2-1; 9 nucleotides line up with TRBD2. The CDR3 has 12 residues. The junction had 7 bases not matched to a gene; V was cut back by 4 bases and J by 12 bases. Germline V CDR1 and CDR2: GTSNPN, SVGIG (reference sequence). The CDR3 sequence: CAWTSGTMTQFF. The CDR3, as DNA: TGTGCCTGGACTAGCGGGACAATGACGCAGTTCTTC.

This rearrangement joins TRBV7-2 to TRBJ1-1; D gene unclear. Trimming removed 6 bases at V and 4 bases at J, with 15 bases between. The germline gives CDR1 SGHTA, CDR2 FQGNSA. This CDR3 has 14 amino acids. The CDR3 DNA reads as TGTGCCAGCAGTGCCCAGGTATGGGGCACTGAAGCTTTCTTT. Its protein product is CASSAQVWGTEAFF.

Many counts were recorded for this clonotype. This chain links TRBV2 with TRBJ2-7; D remains ambiguous. Germline V CDR1 and CDR2: SNHLY, FYNNEI. Trimming stripped 2 bases from V and 5 bases from J, with 1 base between. The CDR3 contains 10 residues. The CDR3 is CASSENEQYF. For the CDR3, the DNA is TGTGCCAGCAGTGAAAACGAGCAGTACTTC.

This clonotype was seen repeatedly, ten times or more. The chain recombines TRBV2 with TRBJ2-7; D remains ambiguous. The V gene's germline CDR1 is SNHLY and CDR2 FYNNEI. The CDR3 contains 15 residues. Trimming took 1 base from V and 4 from J, leaving 14 bases between them. In DNA, the CDR3 is TGTGCCAGCAGTGAAGTACGATATAACCCATACGAGCAGTACTTC. Its protein is CASSEVRYNPYEQYF.

This clonotype occurred many times. The chain carries TRBV12-5 and TRBJ2-3; TRBD2 agrees at 10 bases. Germline lookup yields CDR1 LGHNT and CDR2 FRNRAP. Losses at the gene ends were 2 bases for V and 5 bases for J; bases not matched to a gene: 7. The CDR3 is made up of 16 amino acids. CDR3 region: CASGLTSGRAVDTQYF. CDR3 nucleotide sequence: TGTGCTAGTGGTTTGACAAGCGGGAGGGCGGTAGATACGCAGTATTTT.

This clonotype has just a few counts. The rearrangement links TRBV20-1 to TRBJ2-1; possible D gene TRBD1, 5 bases. With 1 base removed from V and 2 bases from J, the gap between germline ends came to 12 bases. CDR1 and CDR2 from the germline V gene are DFQATT and SNEGSKA (reference sequence). The CDR3 length is 15 residues. CDR3 DNA sequence: TGCAGTGCTAGAGGAGGTAGCAGGGCCTACAATGAGCAGTTCTTC. This translates into CSARGGSRAYNEQFF.

The sample holds many counts of this clonotype. The chain carries TRBV20-1 and TRBJ2-3; D ambiguous. Germline-derived CDR1 and CDR2 are DFQATT and SNEGSKA (reference sequence). Trimming shortened V by 0 bases and J by 5 bases, and 12 bases separated the two germline ends. The CDR3 has 14 residues. As DNA, the CDR3 is TGCAGTGCTAGAGAAGAACTCCTAGAAGATACGCAGTATTTT. Translation gives CSAREELLEDTQYF.

This chain connects TRBV6-1 to TRBJ1-2; D unclear. The CDR3 contains 12 residues. V dropped 5 bases and J dropped 5 bases, with 9 bases sitting between them. Looked up from germline, CDR1 is MNHNS and CDR2 is SASEGT. CDR3 sequence: CASSSERYGYTF. The CDR3, as DNA: TGTGCCAGCAGTTCTGAACGATATGGCTACACCTTC.

This chain connects TRBV6-1 to TRBJ2-1, with no clear D. This CDR3 region has 15 residues. The V end lost 1 base, the J end lost 3 bases, and 10 bases lay between the germline ends. Germline V gene sequence: CDR1 MNHNS, CDR2 SASEGT. The CDR3 spells CASSEGPSLYNEQFF. The CDR3 nucleotides read TGTGCCAGCAGTGAAGGTCCCTCGCTCTACAATGAGCAGTTCTTC.

This clonotype was seen more than once but under ten times. The J gene is TRBJ2-7, the V gene TRBV10-3; 7 bases are a match to TRBD1. V shed 9 bases, J shed 3 bases, and the junction held 8 bases outside the gene matches. Germline V lookup: CDR1 ENHRY, CDR2 SYGVKD. The CDR3 has 13 residues. The CDR3 sequence: CAMGDSIFYEQYF. CDR3 coding DNA: TGTGCCATGGGGGACAGTATATTCTACGAGCAGTACTTC.

This clonotype appeared a few times. J is TRBJ2-5 and V is TRBV6-2 or TRBV6-3; TRBD2 might be the D (5 bases). From germline, CDR1 is MNHEY and CDR2 SVGEGT. Trimming took 2 bases from V and 4 from J, leaving 11 bases between them. This CDR3 is 14 amino acids long. As DNA, the CDR3 is TGTGCCAGCAGTTACCTAGCCATTCGAGAGACCCAGTACTTC. It specifies CASSYLAIRETQYF.

This clonotype was counted at least ten times. The chain couples TRBV4-1 to TRBJ1-2; 7 bases are a match to TRBD1. V shed 4 bases, J shed 7 bases, and the junction held 6 bases outside the gene matches. CDR1 MGHRA and CDR2 YSYEKL come from the germline V gene. This CDR3 region has 13 residues. The DNA for the CDR3 is TGCGCCAGCAGCCGGCCGGGACAGCTTGGCTACACCTTC. Translation gives CASSRPGQLGYTF.

This clonotype was seen a handful of times. The CDR3 DNA is TGTGCCAGCAGCGCCTCCGGGACTCCCTACAATGAGCAGTTCTTC. It specifies CASSASGTPYNEQFF. The rearrangement joins TRBV9 to TRBJ2-1; D is possibly TRBD2 (6 bases). This CDR3 comprises 15 residues. Trimming shortened V by 3 bases and J by 2 bases, and 12 bases separated the two germline ends. Germline assignment: CDR1 SGDLS and CDR2 YYNGEE. The full variable domain, in which reference TRBV9 and TRBJ2-1 provide the parts outside the CDR3, is DSGVTQTPKHLITATGQRVTLRCSPRSGDLSVYWYQQSLDQGLQFLIQYYNGEERAKGNILERFSAQQFPDLHSELNLSSLELGDSALYFCASSASGTPYNEQFFGPGTRLTVL.

The J gene is TRBJ2-7, the V gene TRBV29-1, with 7 bases fitting TRBD1. Losses at the gene ends were 6 bases for V and 2 bases for J; bases not matched to a gene: 7. Germline-derived CDR1 and CDR2 are SQVTM and ANQGSEA. The CDR3 runs 13 residues. CDR3: CSVAQGPAYEQYF. The DNA for the CDR3 is TGCAGCGTAGCACAGGGGCCCGCCTACGAGCAGTACTTC.